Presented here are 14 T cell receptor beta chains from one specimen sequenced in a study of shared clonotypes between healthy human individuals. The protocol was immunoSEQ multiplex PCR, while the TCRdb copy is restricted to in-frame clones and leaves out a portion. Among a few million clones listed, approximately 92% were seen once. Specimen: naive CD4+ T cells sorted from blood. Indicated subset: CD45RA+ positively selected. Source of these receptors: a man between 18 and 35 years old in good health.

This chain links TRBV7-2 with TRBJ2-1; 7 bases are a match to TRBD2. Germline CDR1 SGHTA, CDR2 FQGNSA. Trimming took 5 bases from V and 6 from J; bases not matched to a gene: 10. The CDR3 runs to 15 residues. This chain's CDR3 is CASSLPSGKANEQFF. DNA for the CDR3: TGTGCCAGCAGCCTACCTAGCGGAAAGGCCAATGAGCAGTTCTTC.

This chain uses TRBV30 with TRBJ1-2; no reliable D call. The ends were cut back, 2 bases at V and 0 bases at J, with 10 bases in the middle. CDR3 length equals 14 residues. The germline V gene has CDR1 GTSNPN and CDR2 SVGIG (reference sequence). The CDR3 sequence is CAWSNSLTNYGYTF. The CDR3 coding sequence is TGTGCCTGGAGTAACAGTCTAACTAACTATGGCTACACCTTC.

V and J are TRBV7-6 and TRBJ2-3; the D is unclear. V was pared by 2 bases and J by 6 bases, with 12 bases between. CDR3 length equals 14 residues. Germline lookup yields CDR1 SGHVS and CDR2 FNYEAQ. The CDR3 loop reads CASSLPSGADTQYF. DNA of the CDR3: TGTGCCAGCAGCTTACCGTCAGGAGCCGATACGCAGTATTTT.

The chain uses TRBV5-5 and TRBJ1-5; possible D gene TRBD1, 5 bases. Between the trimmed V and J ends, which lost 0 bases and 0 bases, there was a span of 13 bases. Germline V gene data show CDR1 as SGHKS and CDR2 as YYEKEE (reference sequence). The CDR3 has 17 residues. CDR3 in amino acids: CASSLAGAGHSNQPQHF. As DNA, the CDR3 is TGTGCCAGCAGCTTGGCCGGGGCAGGGCATAGCAATCAGCCCCAGCATTTT.

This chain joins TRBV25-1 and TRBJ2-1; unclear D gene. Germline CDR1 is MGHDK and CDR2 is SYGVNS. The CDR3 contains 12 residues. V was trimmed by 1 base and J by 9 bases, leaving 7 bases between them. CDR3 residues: CASSEFNAEQFF. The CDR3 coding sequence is TGTGCCAGCAGTGAATTTAACGCTGAGCAGTTCTTC. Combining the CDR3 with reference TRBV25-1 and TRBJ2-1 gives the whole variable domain EADIYQTPRYLVIGTGKKITLECSQTMGHDKMYWYQQDPGMELHLIHYSYGVNSTEKGDLSSESTVSRIRTEHFPLTLESARPSHTSQYLCASSEFNAEQFFGPGTRLTVL.

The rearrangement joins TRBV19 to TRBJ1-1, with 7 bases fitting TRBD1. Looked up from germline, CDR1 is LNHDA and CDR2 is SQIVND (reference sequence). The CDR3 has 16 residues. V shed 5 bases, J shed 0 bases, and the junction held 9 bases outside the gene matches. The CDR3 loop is CASSSRTGVMNTEAFF. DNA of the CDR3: TGTGCCAGTAGTTCCCGGACAGGCGTCATGAACACTGAAGCTTTCTTT. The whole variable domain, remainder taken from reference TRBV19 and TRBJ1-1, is DGGITQSPKYLFRKEGQNVTLSCEQNLNHDAMYWYRQDPGQGLRLIYYSQIVNDFQKGDIAEGYSVSREKKESFPLTVTSAQKNPTAFYLCASSSRTGVMNTEAFFGQGTRLTVV.

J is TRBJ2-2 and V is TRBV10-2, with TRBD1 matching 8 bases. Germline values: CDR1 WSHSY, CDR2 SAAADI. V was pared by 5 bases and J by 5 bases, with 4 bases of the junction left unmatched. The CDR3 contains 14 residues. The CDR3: CASSTQGATGELFF. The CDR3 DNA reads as TGCGCCAGCAGTACTCAGGGGGCAACCGGGGAGCTGTTTTTT.

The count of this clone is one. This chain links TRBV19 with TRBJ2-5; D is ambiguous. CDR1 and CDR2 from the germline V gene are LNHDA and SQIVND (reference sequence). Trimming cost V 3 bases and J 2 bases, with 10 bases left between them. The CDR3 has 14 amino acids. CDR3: CASSIRLYQETQYF. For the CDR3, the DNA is TGTGCCAGTAGTATTCGCCTGTATCAAGAGACCCAGTACTTC.

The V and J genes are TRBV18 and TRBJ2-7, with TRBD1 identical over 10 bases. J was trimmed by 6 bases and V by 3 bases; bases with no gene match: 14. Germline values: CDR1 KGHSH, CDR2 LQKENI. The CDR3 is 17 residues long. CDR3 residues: CASSPLGSGQGLGEQYF. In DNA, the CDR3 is TGTGCCAGCTCACCTTTGGGCTCGGGACAGGGGCTAGGCGAGCAGTACTTC.

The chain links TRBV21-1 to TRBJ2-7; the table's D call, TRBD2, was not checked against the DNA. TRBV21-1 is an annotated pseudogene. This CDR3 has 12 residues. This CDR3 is CASRTPLDEQYF. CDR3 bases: TGTGCCAGTCGGACTCCCCTGGACGAGCAGTACTTC.

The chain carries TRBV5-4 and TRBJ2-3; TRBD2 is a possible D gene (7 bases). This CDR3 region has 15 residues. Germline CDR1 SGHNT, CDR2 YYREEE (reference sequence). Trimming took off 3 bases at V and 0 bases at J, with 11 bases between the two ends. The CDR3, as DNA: TGTGCCAGCAGCTCCCGGGGGGCTAGCACAGATACGCAGTATTTT. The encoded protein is CASSSRGASTDTQYF.

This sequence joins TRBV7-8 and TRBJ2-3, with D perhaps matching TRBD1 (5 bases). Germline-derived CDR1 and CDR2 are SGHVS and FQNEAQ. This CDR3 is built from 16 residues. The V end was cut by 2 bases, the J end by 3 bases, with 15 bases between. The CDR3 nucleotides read TGTGCCAGCAGCTTATGGTGGCAGGGTACAACAGATACGCAGTATTTT. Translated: CASSLWWQGTTDTQYF.

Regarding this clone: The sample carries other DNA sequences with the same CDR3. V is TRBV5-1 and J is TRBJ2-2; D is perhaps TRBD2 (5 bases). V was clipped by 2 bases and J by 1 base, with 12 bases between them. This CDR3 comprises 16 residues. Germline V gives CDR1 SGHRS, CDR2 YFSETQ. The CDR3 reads CASSLRSGKNTGELFF. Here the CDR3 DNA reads TGCGCCAGCAGCTTACGGTCGGGGAAGAACACCGGGGAGCTGTTTTTT.

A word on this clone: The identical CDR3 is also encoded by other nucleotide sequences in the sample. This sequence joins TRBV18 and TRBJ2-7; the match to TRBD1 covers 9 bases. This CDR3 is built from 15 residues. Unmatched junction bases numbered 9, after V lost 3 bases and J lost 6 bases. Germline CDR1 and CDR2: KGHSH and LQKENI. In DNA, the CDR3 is TGTGCCAGCTCACCGCCGGGACAGGGAGGTGGCGAGCAGTACTTC. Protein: CASSPPGQGGGEQYF.